This T cell receptor (beta chain) was recovered during a study of human T cells and chemical hapten exposure. At the level of the study: Yields of TCR per sample differed, chiefly owing to small differences in pooled library volume.

From the 5' RACE reads, TCRdb called clonotypes with MiXCR, one entry per CDR3 protein. This sample has roughly 110,000 distinct CDR3 sequences, with roughly 19% found just once. This clonotype was observed at least ten times. In germline, CDR1 is MGHRA, CDR2 YSYEKL. V was trimmed by 1 base and J by 0 bases, leaving 16 bases between them. The CDR3 runs to 17 residues. Whole blood, unfractionated, served as the material for total RNA extraction. This sequence was found in a human donor in good health. The chain has TRBV4-1 and TRBJ2-7, with D perhaps being TRBD1 or TRBD2 (7 bases each). CDR3 protein: CASSQGSRGGSSYEQYF. DNA of the CDR3: TGCGCCAGCAGCCAAGGGAGCAGGGGGGGCAGCTCCTACGAGCAGTACTTC.